This T cell receptor (beta chain) was obtained from a study of metastatic and nonmetastatic thyroid tumors. General study findings and limits: Benign nodules reportedly had significantly lower TCR beta diversity than malignant thyroid tumors in blood and tumor.

The germline CDR1 and CDR2 sequences are MRHNA and SNTAGT. CDR3 length equals 15 residues. Trimming shortened V by 5 bases and J by 2 bases, and 13 bases separated the two germline ends. Every patient underwent thyroid surgery untreated. This clone was found many times. What it binds is unknown. TCRdb re-called clones via MiXCR from the PCR reads. The data hold roughly 45,000 clones, with more than 3% observed a single time. Sequencing was carried out using blood. The V call is TRBV6-4, the J call TRBJ2-1; D ambiguous. The origin of this receptor is a female donor with papillary thyroid cancer or a benign thyroid nodule (not recorded which). Some clones in this sample may be carry-over from other donors' samples. For the CDR3, the DNA is TGTGCCAGCAGTCAATACTACGGAGCCTACAATGAGCAGTTCTTC. This sequence encodes CASSQYYGAYNEQFF.